This T cell receptor beta chain is drawn from a study of shared clonotypes between healthy human individuals (dated by TCRdb to 2020 to 2021). With respect to the entire study: The cohort comprised two women and a few men aged 18 to 49 years. To increase sequencing depth and limit assay-specific biases, TCR repertoire library preparation and sequencing were carried out by different laboratories using diverse techniques. Blood TCR repertoires of several healthy adults were deeply sequenced to estimate repertoire size and the extent of clonotype sharing between individuals. For each donor, CD4 naive and CD4 memory were each run on three plates, CD8 naive on two plates, and CD8 memory on one plate. Each donor's leukapheresis produced roughly between roughly 0.85 and 10 billion PBMCs.

For the CD8 naive samples, CD45RO-negative cells were positively selected for CCR7, yielding a CD45RA+CCR7+ population from which TemRA cells were excluded. Donors were healthy HIV-negative adults with no recently reported acute infections or vaccinations. Every donor was a Caucasian adult residing in Nashville, Tennessee, USA. Blood was obtained by leukapheresis, after which PBMCs were separated by Ficoll-Histopaque density gradient centrifugation and cryopreserved in liquid nitrogen vapor phase. Analytical flow cytometry was used to check the purity and quantity of every magnetically sorted T cell population. Each sorted fraction had its genomic DNA isolated and then quantified by UV absorbance on a Nanodrop 2000c. Using the deep immunoSEQ assay, TCR CDR3 regions were amplified from genomic DNA by multiplex PCR. Genomic DNA extracted from each cell subset was distributed evenly over all wells of several immunoSEQ 96-well plates, and each plate served as one replicate. For sorted subsets, 200 to 250 ng of genomic DNA, equivalent to tens of thousands of T cell genomes, went into each replicate PCR. Purified libraries were quantified with a Qubit 3.0 fluorometer, sized on a Bioanalyzer 2100, and re-quantified with the KAPA Library Quantification kit. Each immunoSEQ 96-well plate was sequenced on its own single-read 150-cycle Illumina NextSeq 550 flow cell. As for the original processing: The immunoSEQ output contained only junctional sequences without quality scores, so filtering could not match that applied to full-length reads. To assign V/J genes and CDR3, sequences were annotated against IMGT germline references using PyIR, a Python wrapper for IgBLAST v1.9. Reads with weak V/J assignments (E-value above 1e-6), missing CDR3, stop codons, out-of-frame junctions, or ambiguous translated residues were removed. V3J clonotypes were defined by identical inferred V gene, J gene, and CDR3 amino acid sequence. Percentage overlap between repertoires was calculated by dividing the number of shared unique clonotypes by the size of the smaller repertoire. Richness of each repertoire was evaluated using RTK rarefaction, the Chao1 estimator, and Recon v2.1 estimates of unobserved clonotypes. Generation probabilities were computed with OLGA for all TCRbeta clonotypes obtained by the gDNA method from four donors. TCRdb obtained this table from immuneACCESS and retained in-frame rearrangements with V and J assigned. These tables miss some clones; where compared with another copy, unresolved V genes account for less than half of the shortfall, and the remainder is unexplained. The V and J calls and clone size were taken over from that table, and D and trimming were inferred from the DNA. Here the sample has 760,000 or so clones; around 96% occur a single time. The top ten clones comprise less than 0.25% of the sample.

With regard to this clone: Its antigen is not yet known. No much larger clone exists at a distance of one base, and base qualities are not known.

Overall study outcomes, separate from this receptor: Naive subsets generally had larger estimated clonotype richness than memory subsets. Because the study included only a small number of donors, the genetic and exposure-history diversity represented was limited. Even with the large sequencing depth, rarefaction of the sorted-subset datasets indicated that sequencing was incomplete. Sampling was restricted to blood, and TCR repertoires in tissue are likely to differ from TCR repertoires in blood. Compared with non-shared clonotypes, the clonotypes found in all four sorted-subset donors had higher generation probabilities. Sharing across a handful of donors was observed for approximately 5% of naive CD4, under 4% of naive CD8, 2% to 2.5% of memory CD4, and less than 0.45% of memory CD8 clonotypes. Pairwise subsampling indicated that sequencing depth was expected to affect the degree of clonotype sharing among donors.

The germline V gene yields SQVTM for CDR1 and ANQGSEA for CDR2. The CDR3 numbers 11 residues from cysteine through phenylalanine. Of all the DNA, just the CDR3 is kept, 33 bases in frame from base 1. V lost 7 bases and J lost 4 bases; the stretch between them is 11 bases long. This chain joins TRBV29-1 to TRBJ2-7; no D segment can be confidently identified. Sequencing was carried out using naive CD8+ T cells sorted from blood. The cell subset or site label here, explained by the study, means: CD45RA+CCR7+. The receptor was isolated from a man aged 25 to 40 in good health. The CDR3 reads as follows: CSATSTYEQYF. In nucleotide form, the sequence is TGCAGCGCCACATCAACTTACGAGCAGTACTTC.